These 14 T cell receptor beta chains were all obtained from the same sample, sequenced in a study of human T cells and chemical hapten exposure (dated by TCRdb to about 2021). Receptor amplification or capture employed RACE. TCRdb shows the sequencer as NextSeq 500. TCRdb trimmed public reads at Q25 via fastp, called clones via MiXCR and kept in-frame beta chains. All rows with the same CDR3 protein become a single entry with the most common DNA and genes. The sample yields around 44,000 distinct CDR3 sequences; 4% were counted once. In total, the top ten clones hold about a quarter of the sample. Explained via the paper, the time point label denotes: patch test 1, 2 weeks after DPC sensitization. Reading the label with the study, this specimen's treatment or condition is: therapeutic diphenylcyclopropenone sensitization with weekly scalp DPC. Total RNA was extracted from unfractionated whole blood collected in Tempus Blood RNA tubes.

The source material was whole blood, sampled in connection with sensitization to the hapten diphenylcyclopropenone (DPC). The receptors were gathered from a man over 45 with alopecia areata. Some clones in this sample may be carry-over from other donors' samples.

At least ten counts were recorded for this clonotype. This chain joins TRBV7-2 and TRBJ2-2; D gene unclear. Trimming stripped 1 base from V and 4 bases from J, with 10 bases between. CDR3 length equals 15 residues. Per the germline V gene, CDR1 is SGHTA and CDR2 is FQGNSA. The CDR3 region is CASSLEYRPTGELFF. CDR3 bases: TGTGCCAGCAGCTTAGAATACAGACCCACCGGGGAGCTGTTTTTT.

The table lists this clonotype with many counts. The genes are TRBV10-3 and TRBJ2-7; 8 nucleotides agree with TRBD2. The germline gives CDR1 ENHRY, CDR2 SYGVKD. J was trimmed by 2 bases and V by 7 bases; bases with no gene match: 7. This CDR3 region has 14 residues. CDR3 region: CAIKRGLDTYEQYF. In nucleotides, the CDR3 is TGTGCCATCAAGAGGGGACTAGACACCTACGAGCAGTACTTC.

This clonotype was seen many times. The chain couples TRBV2 to TRBJ1-5, with TRBD1 as a possible D gene (5 bases). Trimming cost V 6 bases and J 3 bases, with 12 bases left between them. CDR3 length equals 14 residues. Per germline, CDR1 SNHLY and CDR2 FYNNEI. As DNA, the CDR3 is TGTGCCAGCAGGAGGGGTCACGACAATCAGCCCCAGCATTTT. Translation gives CASRRGHDNQPQHF.

This clonotype was seen more than once but under ten times. CDR3 DNA sequence: TGTGCCATCAGACCGGGCAAGGCCGCGAACACTGAAGCTTTCTTT. Amino acids: CAIRPGKAANTEAFF. V is TRBV10-3 and J is TRBJ1-1; D gene uncertain. CDR1 ENHRY and CDR2 SYGVKD come from the germline V gene. V lost 6 bases and J 1 base, leaving 15 bases between the germline ends. The CDR3 contains 15 residues.

This clonotype showed up just a few times. The chain is built from TRBV6-5 and TRBJ2-3, with D possibly being TRBD1 (6 bases). V was pared by 6 bases and J by 6 bases, with 16 bases between. The CDR3 covers 14 residues. Germline V gene lookup returns CDR1 MNHEY and CDR2 SVGAGI. CDR3: CASRVQGLGDTQYF. CDR3 nucleotide sequence: TGTGCCAGCAGGGTACAGGGTTTAGGGGATACGCAGTATTTT.

The gene calls are TRBV27 and TRBJ2-1; D call uncertain. The CDR3 has 14 amino acids. V dropped 6 bases and J dropped 4 bases, with 13 bases sitting between them. CDR1 is MNHEY and CDR2 is SMNVEV in the germline V gene (reference sequence). This CDR3 is CASRWAEPYNEQFF. The CDR3 DNA follows: TGTGCCAGCAGGTGGGCGGAGCCATACAATGAGCAGTTCTTC.

This clonotype was seen ten or more times. The chain uses TRBV5-1 and TRBJ2-1; no clear D. CDR1 is SGHRS, CDR2 YFSETQ, per germline. V lost 3 bases to trimming and J lost 6 bases, with 10 bases between them. The length of the CDR3 is 13 residues. The CDR3 spells CASSSALGNEQFF. The DNA of the CDR3 is TGCGCCAGCAGCTCCGCACTTGGCAATGAGCAGTTCTTC.

This clonotype was recorded at least ten times. The chain recombines TRBV5-1 with TRBJ2-1; 10 nucleotides line up with TRBD2. With 3 bases clipped from V and 3 bases from J, the junction kept 6 bases outside the gene matches. Germline loops: CDR1 SGHRS, CDR2 YFSETQ. The CDR3 runs 16 residues. DNA for the CDR3: TGCGCCAGCAGCTCAGGACTAGCGGCGTTCTACAATGAGCAGTTCTTC. Its protein product is CASSSGLAAFYNEQFF.

This clonotype was counted ten times or more. The rearrangement joins TRBV5-6 to TRBJ2-3; 8 nucleotides match TRBD1. The germline gives CDR1 SGHDT, CDR2 YYEEEE. Trimming removed 2 bases from V and 7 bases from J; junction bases left unmatched: 9. This CDR3 is built from 15 residues. In DNA form, the CDR3 reads TGTGCCAGCAGCTTAGAAGGGACAGGAGTTAATACGCAGTATTTT. This sequence encodes CASSLEGTGVNTQYF.

This clonotype was counted ten times or more. The rearrangement links TRBV7-2 to TRBJ2-7; 7 nucleotides match TRBD1. V dropped 0 bases and J dropped 1; count of bases not matched to a gene: 6. Per germline, CDR1 SGHTA and CDR2 FQGNSA. This CDR3 comprises 16 residues. The CDR3 is CASSLAAGGLSYEQYF. The CDR3 coding sequence is TGTGCCAGCAGCTTAGCGGCAGGGGGTTTATCCTACGAGCAGTACTTC.

The chain links TRBV27 to TRBJ2-5; the match to TRBD1 covers 11 bases. V lost 5 bases and J lost 7; bases outside the gene matches: 15. Germline V gene lookup returns CDR1 MNHEY and CDR2 SMNVEV (reference sequence). The CDR3 runs 17 residues. CDR3 loop: CASSLRGWTGGLGTQYF. In nucleotides, the CDR3 is TGTGCCAGCAGTCTTCGCGGGTGGACAGGGGGCCTTGGGACCCAGTACTTC.

This clonotype was recorded many times. The rearrangement links TRBV7-9 to TRBJ2-2; D is perhaps TRBD2 (5 bases). Trimming took off 5 bases at V and 3 bases at J, with 22 bases between the two ends. Germline CDR1 SEHNR, CDR2 FQNEAQ (reference sequence). The CDR3 has 18 amino acids. CDR3 nucleotides: TGTGCCAGCAGCCCCCCTCGGAGGAGCAAAACGTACACCGGGGAGCTGTTTTTT. This gives the protein CASSPPRRSKTYTGELFF.

This clonotype was observed a few times. The chain couples TRBV28 to TRBJ1-6; D might be TRBD1 (5 bases). The V end was cut by 10 bases, the J end by 0 bases, with 13 bases between. Germline lookup yields CDR1 MDHEN and CDR2 SYDVKM. This CDR3 has 15 amino acids. The CDR3: CATHGGSSYNSPLHF. CDR3 coding DNA: TGTGCCACCCACGGGGGGAGCTCCTATAATTCACCCCTCCACTTT.

This clonotype appeared many times. The chain recombines TRBV4-1 with TRBJ2-5; TRBD2 might be the D (6 bases). The CDR3 is 17 amino acids. CDR1 is MGHRA and CDR2 is YSYEKL in the germline V gene. Between the trimmed V and J ends, which lost 2 bases and 5 bases, there was a span of 21 bases. The CDR3 here is CASSQNFPGLETETQYF. Here the CDR3 DNA reads TGCGCCAGCAGCCAAAACTTTCCGGGACTCGAGACCGAGACCCAGTACTTC.